A selection of T cell receptor beta chains follows, all from one sample in a study of blood T cells in healthy people across ages. Using its own MiXCR run on the 5' RACE reads, TCRdb lists one record per CDR3 protein. The table lists around 1,500,000 distinct CDR3 sequences, around 42% of them singletons. Sample: blood. These receptors came from a young woman in good health. Both conserved end residues are part of each CDR3. Fields, in order: clone size, J gene, V gene, D gene, CDR3 protein. The D gene is left open where the match is weak. The size field is filled for only some rows; it gives once, few, many or a size class.

size: -; J: TRBJ2-1; V: TRBV20-1; D: -; CDR3: CSARTLESSYNEQFF
size: -; J: TRBJ1-2; V: TRBV20-1; D: -; CDR3: CSVPAGNGYGYTF
size: -; J: TRBJ1-1; V: TRBV29-1; D: -; CDR3: CSVHEVEAFF
size: few; J: TRBJ1-1; V: TRBV3-1; D: -; CDR3: CASSQSIGVGRTEAFF
size: few; J: TRBJ2-6; V: TRBV20-1; D: -; CDR3: CSARAGTGANVLTF
size: -; J: TRBJ2-1; V: TRBV14; D: -; CDR3: CASSQSRGNTYNEQFF
size: -; J: TRBJ2-7; V: TRBV4-1; D: TRBD1; CDR3: CASSQVGTGTYEQYF
size: many; J: TRBJ2-7; V: TRBV5-1; D: -; CDR3: CASSLGAENSYEQYF
size: few; J: TRBJ2-7; V: TRBV20-1; D: TRBD2; CDR3: CSARVAGGRYEQYF
size: few; J: TRBJ2-7; V: TRBV4-1; D: -; CDR3: CASSQDSTPSRVAYEQYF
size: few; J: TRBJ1-1; V: TRBV9; D: -; CDR3: CASSPRGQAEAFF
size: few; J: TRBJ2-3; V: TRBV5-1; D: TRBD1; CDR3: CASSWDRDTQYF
size: once; J: -; V: TRBV3-1; D: -; CDR3: CASSQVGAARAYEQYF
size: few; J: TRBJ1-1; V: TRBV29-1; D: -; CDR3: CSAKDPDQAFF
size: -; J: TRBJ1-5; V: TRBV28; D: TRBD1; CDR3: CASRSGQGDQPQHF
size: few; J: TRBJ2-7; V: TRBV7-2; D: -; CDR3: CASSLLARHYEQYF
size: -; J: -; V: TRBV10-2; D: TRBD2; CDR3: CASSEVPGLAGVEQYF
size: -; J: TRBJ2-3; V: TRBV11-2; D: -; CDR3: CASSLVPFEDQSTDTQYF
size: -; J: TRBJ1-2; V: TRBV3-1; D: -; CDR3: CAIQGSPYGYTF
size: few; J: TRBJ2-7; V: TRBV21-1; D: -; CDR3: CASSKRGRNRGYEQYF
size: few; J: TRBJ1-1; V: TRBV5-1; D: -; CDR3: CASSPAVVSGSDTEAFF
size: once; J: TRBJ1-1; V: TRBV6-1; D: -; CDR3: CASSEVPKTEAFF
size: few; J: TRBJ2-1; V: TRBV6-5; D: -; CDR3: CASRTGVGWQFF
size: many; J: TRBJ2-3; V: TRBV20-1; D: -; CDR3: CSARDTSTDTQYF
size: -; J: TRBJ2-5; V: TRBV4-1; D: TRBD2; CDR3: CASSQDPLTSGGETQYF
size: few; J: TRBJ2-5; V: TRBV2; D: -; CDR3: CASLTPRTAQETQYF
size: -; J: TRBJ2-4; V: TRBV6-6; D: -; CDR3: CASSPETQNIQYF
size: many; J: TRBJ2-7; V: TRBV5-1; D: -; CDR3: CASSPRDFSYEQYF
size: -; J: -; V: TRBV7-9; D: -; CDR3: CASSLWGAEQYF
size: -; J: TRBJ1-2; V: TRBV7-2; D: -; CDR3: CASSLEGHGIDGYTF
size: -; J: TRBJ1-1; V: TRBV18; D: -; CDR3: CASSPDQGSHTEAFF
size: -; J: TRBJ2-7; V: TRBV20-1; D: -; CDR3: CSAWETYEQYF
size: few; J: TRBJ2-3; V: TRBV20-1; D: TRBD2; CDR3: CSARASGETRGTDTQYF
size: -; J: TRBJ2-7; V: TRBV5-6; D: TRBD1; CDR3: CASSLVTRGPPYEQYF
size: -; J: TRBJ1-5; V: TRBV28; D: TRBD1; CDR3: CASSQQGRVQPQHF
size: -; J: TRBJ2-1; V: TRBV3-1; D: -; CDR3: CASSQGEESYNEQFF
size: -; J: TRBJ1-1; V: TRBV29-1; D: -; CDR3: CSVDPGGEAFF
size: few; J: TRBJ2-3; V: TRBV3-1; D: TRBD2; CDR3: CASSSSPNPAGGRTDTQYF
size: -; J: TRBJ2-3; V: TRBV5-1; D: -; CDR3: CASSPGDNTDTQYF
size: -; J: TRBJ1-2; V: TRBV14; D: -; CDR3: CASSQGTGGSGYTF
size: many; J: TRBJ2-7; V: TRBV29-1; D: -; CDR3: CSGGQYYEQYF
size: -; J: TRBJ2-3; V: TRBV20-1; D: -; CDR3: CSARPQYGAETQYF
size: -; J: TRBJ1-1; V: TRBV10-3; D: -; CDR3: CAISEVSTNTEAFF
size: few; J: TRBJ2-1; V: TRBV2; D: TRBD2; CDR3: CASTYSTSGGVNEQFF
size: few; J: TRBJ2-3; V: TRBV27; D: -; CDR3: CASRTGLNTDTQYF
size: -; J: TRBJ2-5; V: TRBV7-3; D: -; CDR3: CASSVVLTEDEQYF
size: -; J: TRBJ2-3; V: TRBV20-1; D: -; CDR3: CSATEQQDTQYF
size: -; J: TRBJ2-1; V: TRBV20-1; D: TRBD2; CDR3: CSVDSGTSGSYNEQFF
size: few; J: TRBJ2-1; V: TRBV7-9; D: -; CDR3: CASSFWTNEQFF
size: -; J: TRBJ1-1; V: TRBV4-2; D: -; CDR3: CASSQGVGLTNTEAFF
size: few; J: -; V: TRBV28; D: -; CDR3: CASSSGRVSYEQYF
size: few; J: TRBJ1-6; V: TRBV7-2; D: TRBD1; CDR3: CASSSRQGGSSPLHF
size: -; J: TRBJ1-2; V: TRBV18; D: TRBD1; CDR3: CASSATGDGGYTF
size: few; J: TRBJ1-4; V: TRBV7-8; D: TRBD1; CDR3: CASSKGQGNEKLFF
size: -; J: TRBJ1-1; V: TRBV5-1; D: TRBD1; CDR3: CASSLQGANPEAFF
size: -; J: TRBJ2-5; V: TRBV6-2/TRBV6-3; D: -; CDR3: CASIEGTEETQYF
size: -; J: TRBJ2-3; V: TRBV30; D: -; CDR3: CAWSRGALDTQYF